The clone carrying this TCR beta chain has ten or more counts. Its specificity is not known. The CDR3 loop spans 15 amino acids. Germline V lookup: CDR1 SQVTM, CDR2 ANQGSEA. V gave up 0 bases and J gave up 1 base, with 10 bases separating them. The sample comes from a study of human T cells and chemical hapten exposure. Single cDNA molecules in the library carried unique molecular identifiers attached during preparation. Source study methods: The number of TCRs in each sample had a median of around 96,000 and spanned roughly 23,224 to 750,000. Each CDR3 protein gets one entry after TCRdb re-called the RACE reads with MiXCR. The V and J calls shown here were made by TCRdb, not taken from the authors' results. The table records approximately 84,000 distinct CDR3 sequences, over 8.5% of them present only once. The time point is: healthy volunteer bleed at 6 weeks. Unfractionated whole blood was the source from which total RNA was extracted.

Whole-study findings and limits: TCRs whose frequency exceeded 1 in 1000 remained the same following DPC sensitization.

The chain couples TRBV29-1 to TRBJ1-3, with TRBD1 as a possible D gene (6 bases). The clonotype originates from a male donor in good health. Some clones in this sample may be carry-over from other donors' samples. The sequenced sample was whole blood. The CDR3 is CSVEERGASGNTIYF. DNA of the CDR3: TGCAGCGTTGAAGAGCGGGGGGCGTCTGGAAACACCATATATTTT.